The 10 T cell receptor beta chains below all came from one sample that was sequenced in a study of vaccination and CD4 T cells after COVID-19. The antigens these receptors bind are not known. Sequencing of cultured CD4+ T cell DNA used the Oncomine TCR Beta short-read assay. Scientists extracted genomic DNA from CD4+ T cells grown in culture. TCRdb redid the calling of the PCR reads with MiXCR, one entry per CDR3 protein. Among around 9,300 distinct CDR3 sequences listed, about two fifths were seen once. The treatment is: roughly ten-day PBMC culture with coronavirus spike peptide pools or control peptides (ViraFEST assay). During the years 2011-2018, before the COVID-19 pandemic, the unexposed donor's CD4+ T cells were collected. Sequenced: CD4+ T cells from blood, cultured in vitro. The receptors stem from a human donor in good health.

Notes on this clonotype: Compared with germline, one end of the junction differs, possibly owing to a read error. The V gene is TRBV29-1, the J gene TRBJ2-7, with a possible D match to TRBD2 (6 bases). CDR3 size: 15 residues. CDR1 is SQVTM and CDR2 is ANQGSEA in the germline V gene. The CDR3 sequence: CSVVIPGLDVYKQYF. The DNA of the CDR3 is TGCAGCGTTGTTATTCCGGGACTCGATGTCTACAAGCAGTACTTC.

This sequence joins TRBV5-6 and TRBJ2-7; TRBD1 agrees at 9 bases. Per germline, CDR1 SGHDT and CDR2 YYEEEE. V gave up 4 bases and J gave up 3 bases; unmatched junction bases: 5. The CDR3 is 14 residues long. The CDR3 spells CASSLRQGDYEQYF. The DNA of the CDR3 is TGTGCCAGCAGCCTCCGACAGGGGGACTACGAGCAGTACTTC.

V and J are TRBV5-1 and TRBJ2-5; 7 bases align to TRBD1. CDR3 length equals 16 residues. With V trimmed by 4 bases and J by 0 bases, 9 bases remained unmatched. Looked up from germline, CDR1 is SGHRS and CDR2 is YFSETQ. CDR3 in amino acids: CASSALTGSNQETQYF. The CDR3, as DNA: TGCGCCAGCAGCGCCTTGACAGGGTCGAACCAAGAGACCCAGTACTTC.

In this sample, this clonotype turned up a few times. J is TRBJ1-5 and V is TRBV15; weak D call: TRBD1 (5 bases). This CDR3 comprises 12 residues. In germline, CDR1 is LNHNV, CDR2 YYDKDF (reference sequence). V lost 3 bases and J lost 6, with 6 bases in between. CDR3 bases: TGTGCCACCAGCAGGAGGGGTCAGCCCCAGCATTTT. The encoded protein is CATSRRGQPQHF.

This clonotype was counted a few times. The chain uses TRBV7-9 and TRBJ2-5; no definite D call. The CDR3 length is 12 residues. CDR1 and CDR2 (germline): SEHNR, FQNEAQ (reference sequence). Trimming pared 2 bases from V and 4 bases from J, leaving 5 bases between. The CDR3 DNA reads TGTGCCAGCAGCTTAAGCATAGAGACCCAGTACTTC. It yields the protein CASSLSIETQYF.

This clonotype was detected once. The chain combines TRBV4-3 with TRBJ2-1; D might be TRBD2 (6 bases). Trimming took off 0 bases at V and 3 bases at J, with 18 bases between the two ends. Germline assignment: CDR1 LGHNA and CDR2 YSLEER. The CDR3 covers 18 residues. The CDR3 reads CASSQDWFGGFGYNEQFF. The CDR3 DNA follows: TGCGCCAGCAGCCAAGATTGGTTCGGGGGTTTCGGCTACAATGAGCAGTTCTTC.

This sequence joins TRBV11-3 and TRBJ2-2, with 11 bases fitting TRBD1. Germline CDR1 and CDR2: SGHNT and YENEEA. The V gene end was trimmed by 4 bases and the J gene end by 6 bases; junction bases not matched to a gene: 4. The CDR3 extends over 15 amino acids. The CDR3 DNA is TGTGCCAGCAGCTCCGGACAGGGGGCAGCCGGGGAGCTGTTTTTT. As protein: CASSSGQGAAGELFF.

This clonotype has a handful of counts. This CDR3 is CASSPGRTPGGYTF. In DNA, the CDR3 is TGTGCCAGCAGCCCAGGACGGACTCCAGGGGGCTACACCTTC. The gene calls are TRBV5-4 and TRBJ1-2, with D possibly matching TRBD1 (5 bases). The length of the CDR3 is 14 residues. V shed 4 bases and J shed 8 bases, with 18 bases lying between them. CDR1 is SGHNT, CDR2 YYREEE, per germline (reference sequence).

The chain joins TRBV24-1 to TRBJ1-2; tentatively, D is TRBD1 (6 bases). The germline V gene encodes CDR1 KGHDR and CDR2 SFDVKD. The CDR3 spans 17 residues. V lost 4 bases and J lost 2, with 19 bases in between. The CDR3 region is CATSDPTDRKGNYGYTF. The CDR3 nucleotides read TGTGCCACCAGTGACCCGACCGACAGGAAGGGCAACTATGGCTACACCTTC.

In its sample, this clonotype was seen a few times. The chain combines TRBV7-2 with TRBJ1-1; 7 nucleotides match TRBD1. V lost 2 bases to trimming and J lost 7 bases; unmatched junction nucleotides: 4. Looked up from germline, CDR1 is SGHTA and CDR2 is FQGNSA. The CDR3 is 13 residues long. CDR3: CASSLRTGIEAFF. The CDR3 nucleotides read TGTGCCAGCAGCTTAAGGACAGGCATTGAAGCTTTCTTT.